The 2 T cell receptor beta chains below all came from one sample that was sequenced in a study of blood T cells in healthy people across ages. Next came a second PCR, run for about 6 to 12 cycles, which used a sample-barcoded 5' primer along with a J-beta primer mix. Each CDR3 protein gets one entry after TCRdb re-called the 5' RACE reads with MiXCR. The sample lists roughly 700,000 distinct CDR3 sequences, 49% occurring once. Sequencing used blood. These receptors were taken from a woman aged 55-69 years in good health.

J is TRBJ2-1 and V is TRBV5-1; possibly TRBD1 for D (6 bases). The ends were cut back, 0 bases at V and 0 bases at J, with 10 bases in the middle. The CDR3 consists of 16 residues. Germline V CDR1 and CDR2: SGHRS, YFSETQ. The CDR3 reads CASSLEGESSYNEQFF. In DNA form, the CDR3 reads TGCGCCAGCAGCTTGGAGGGGGAGAGCTCCTACAATGAGCAGTTCTTC.

This clonotype has more than one count but fewer than ten. This chain links TRBV20-1 with TRBJ2-7; D might be TRBD2 (5 bases). Trimming removed 5 bases at V and 2 bases at J, with 16 bases between. The germline V gene has CDR1 DFQATT and CDR2 SNEGSKA (reference sequence). CDR3 length: 14 amino acids. CDR3 loop: CSAGPGTGTYEQYF. The CDR3 DNA reads TGCAGTGCTGGGCCAGGAACCGGGACCTACGAGCAGTACTTC.